This T cell receptor beta chain comes out of a study of blood T cell repertoires in COVID-19. Study context: Acute and convalescent COVID-19 specimens originated in the United States, Italy and Spain.

Per the authors' pipeline: From reference gene primer amplification, estimates of nucleated cell counts were derived. Using immunoSEQ multiplex PCR, the repertoire was profiled, and TCRdb retains in-frame clones only, with some absent. V and J calls and clone size are copied from that table; D and trimming were computed from the DNA. The repertoire consists of about 110,000 clones, with approximately 80% occurring once and the leading ten covering 20% to 25%. The CDR3 loop spans 14 amino acids. V lost 7 bases to trimming and J lost 3 bases, with 16 bases between them. Germline V gene lookup returns CDR1 SGDLS and CDR2 YYNGEE.

The specimen was peripheral blood. The chain joins TRBV9 to TRBJ1-2; tentatively, D is TRBD1 (5 bases). The source is a man aged 65-85 years with active or convalescent COVID-19. CDR3 DNA sequence: TGTGCCAGCGGAAAAGGTGTAGGGGACTATGGCTACACCTTC. This sequence encodes CASGKGVGDYGYTF.